This T cell receptor beta chain was profiled in a study of vaccination and CD4 T cells after COVID-19. Study as a whole: Each individual in the study obtained two doses of BNT162b2 or mRNA-1273 vaccine.

Details on this clonotype: Its antigen remains unidentified.

Treatment meaning: approximately 10-day PBMC culture with coronavirus spike peptide pools or control peptides (ViraFEST assay). CD4+ T cells that had been cultured provided DNA sequenced with the Oncomine TCR Beta short-read assay. TCRdb re-derived calls from the PCR reads in MiXCR, one entry per CDR3 protein. This sample has 4,800 or so distinct CDR3 sequences, with approximately 80% found just once. Germline V gene lookup returns CDR1 SGHVS and CDR2 FNYEAQ. After removal of 5 bases from V and 4 bases from J, the junction contained 5 bases not matched to a gene. The CDR3 is made up of 14 amino acids.

The rearrangement uses TRBV7-6 and TRBJ2-7, with TRBD1 identical over 10 bases. The TCR sequence derives from a human donor who had recovered from COVID-19. Sequencing was performed on CD4+ T cells from blood, cultured in vitro. The CDR3 DNA reads as TGTGCCAGCAGCCTCGGACAGGGGGAATACGAGCAGTACTTC. Its protein product is CASSLGQGEYEQYF.